The clone carrying this TCR beta chain was counted many times. Its specificity is unknown. The data were obtained in a study of read filtering for tumor transcriptome and immune sequencing. In the study overall: Patients were approximately 17 male and some 13 female, mean age 65.9 years, range about 40 to 85. Whole-transcriptome libraries were prepared after DNase treatment.

Study-wide points: IR-seq captured clonotypes deeper and more reliably than RNA-seq.

Every patient had bone marrow sampled while the disease was active. The library was built from about 370 ng RNA with molecular barcoded adaptors for alpha/delta and beta/gamma chains. One entry per CDR3 protein results from TCRdb running MiXCR on the reads. The profile shows tens of thousands of distinct CDR3 sequences, roughly 21% of them singletons. There are 12 residues in the CDR3. Germline values: CDR1 SNHLY, CDR2 FYNNEI. Trimming took off 6 bases at V and 7 bases at J, with 10 bases between the two ends. This rearrangement joins TRBV2 to TRBJ2-1; D is tentatively TRBD1 or TRBD2 (5 bases each). This sequence was found in a donor over 35 with multiple myeloma. Sequenced sample: a population of CD138-negative cells sorted from bone marrow. The CDR3 DNA is TGTGCCAGCAGAATCGAGGGGAATGAGCAGTTCTTC. Encoded protein: CASRIEGNEQFF.